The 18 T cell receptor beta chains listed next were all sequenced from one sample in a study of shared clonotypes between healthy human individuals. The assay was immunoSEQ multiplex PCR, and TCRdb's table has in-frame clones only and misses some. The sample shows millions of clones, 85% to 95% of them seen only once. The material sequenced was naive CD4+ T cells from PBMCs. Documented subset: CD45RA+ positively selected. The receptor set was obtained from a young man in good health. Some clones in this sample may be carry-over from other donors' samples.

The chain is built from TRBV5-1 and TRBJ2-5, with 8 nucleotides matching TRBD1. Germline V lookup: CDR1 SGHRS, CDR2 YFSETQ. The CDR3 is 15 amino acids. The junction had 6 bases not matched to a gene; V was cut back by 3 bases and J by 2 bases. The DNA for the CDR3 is TGCGCCAGCAGCTCGAGACAGGGGATACAAGAGACCCAGTACTTC. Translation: CASSSRQGIQETQYF.

CDR3 sequence: CASSQGGGQGRAYGYTF. CDR3 DNA sequence: TGTGCCAGCAGTCAGGGCGGGGGACAGGGGCGGGCCTATGGCTACACCTTC. The chain uses TRBV28 and TRBJ1-2; 10 bases line up with TRBD1. The germline V gene has CDR1 MDHEN and CDR2 SYDVKM. CDR3 length: 17 amino acids. Trimming cost V 5 bases and J 4 bases; bases outside gene matches: 13.

CDR3 protein: CASRGRTGLNEKLFF. The CDR3 DNA reads TGTGCCAGCAGGGGGCGGACGGGACTTAATGAAAAACTGTTTTTT. This chain connects TRBV6-6 to TRBJ1-4; tentative D call: TRBD1 (5 bases). The CDR3 runs to 15 residues. V lost 6 bases to trimming and J lost 4 bases, with 15 bases between them. From germline, CDR1 is MNHNY and CDR2 SVGAGI (reference sequence).

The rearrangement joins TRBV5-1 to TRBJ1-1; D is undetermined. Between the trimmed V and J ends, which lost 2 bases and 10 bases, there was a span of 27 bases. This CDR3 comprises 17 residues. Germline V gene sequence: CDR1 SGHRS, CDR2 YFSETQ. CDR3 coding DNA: TGCGCCAGCAGCTTTCTCGGGCAGGCCCTACCGGGCACCGGAGCTTTCTTT. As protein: CASSFLGQALPGTGAFF.

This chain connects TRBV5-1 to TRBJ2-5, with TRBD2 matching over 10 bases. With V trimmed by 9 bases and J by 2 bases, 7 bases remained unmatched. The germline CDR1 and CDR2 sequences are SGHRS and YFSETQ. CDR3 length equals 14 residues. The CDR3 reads CATKAGGGQETQYF. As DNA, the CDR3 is TGCGCCACAAAAGCGGGAGGGGGTCAAGAGACCCAGTACTTC.

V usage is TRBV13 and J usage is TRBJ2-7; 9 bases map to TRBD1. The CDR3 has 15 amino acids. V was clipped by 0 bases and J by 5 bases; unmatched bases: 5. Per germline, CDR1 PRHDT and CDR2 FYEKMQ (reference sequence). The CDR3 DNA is TGTGCCAGCAGCTTAGGGGACAGGGGAACGAACGAGCAGTACTTC. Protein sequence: CASSLGDRGTNEQYF. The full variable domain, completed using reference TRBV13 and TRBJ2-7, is AAGVIQSPRHLIKEKRETATLKCYPIPRHDTVYWYQQGPGQDPQFLISFYEKMQSDKGSIPDRFSAQQFSDYHSELNMSSLELGDSALYFCASSLGDRGTNEQYFGPGTRLTVT.

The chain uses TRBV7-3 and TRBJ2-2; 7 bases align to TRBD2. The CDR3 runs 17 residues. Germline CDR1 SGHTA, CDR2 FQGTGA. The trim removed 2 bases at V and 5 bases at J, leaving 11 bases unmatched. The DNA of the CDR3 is TGTGCCAGCAGCTTATTGACTAGCTCGAGGGGAACCGGGGAGCTGTTTTTT. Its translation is CASSLLTSSRGTGELFF.

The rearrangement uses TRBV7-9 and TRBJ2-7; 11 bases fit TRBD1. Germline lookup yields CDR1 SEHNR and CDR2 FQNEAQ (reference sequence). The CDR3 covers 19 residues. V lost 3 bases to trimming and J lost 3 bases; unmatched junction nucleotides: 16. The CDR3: CASSFDRGYRTGGIYEQYF. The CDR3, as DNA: TGTGCCAGCAGCTTCGACCGCGGCTACCGGACAGGGGGCATCTACGAGCAGTACTTC.

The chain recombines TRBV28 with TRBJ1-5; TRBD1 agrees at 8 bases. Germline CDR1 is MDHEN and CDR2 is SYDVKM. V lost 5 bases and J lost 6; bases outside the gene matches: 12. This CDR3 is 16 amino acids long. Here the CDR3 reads CASSTLRVRGLQPQHF. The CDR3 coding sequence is TGTGCCAGCAGTACCCTAAGGGTCAGGGGGCTTCAGCCCCAGCATTTT.

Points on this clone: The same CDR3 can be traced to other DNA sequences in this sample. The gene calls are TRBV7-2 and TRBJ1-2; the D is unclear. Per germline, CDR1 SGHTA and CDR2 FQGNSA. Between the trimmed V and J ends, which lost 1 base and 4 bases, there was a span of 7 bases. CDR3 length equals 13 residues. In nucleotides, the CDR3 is TGTGCCAGCAGCTTAGGCGGACTCTATGGCTACACCTTC. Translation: CASSLGGLYGYTF.

CDR3 residues: CASRRGLNQPQHF. The DNA of the CDR3 is TGTGCCAGCAGGAGGGGCCTCAATCAGCCCCAGCATTTT. The chain has TRBV2 and TRBJ1-5; weak D call: TRBD1 (5 bases). Germline CDR1 SNHLY, CDR2 FYNNEI. This CDR3 spans 13 amino acids. The V end lost 6 bases, the J end lost 3 bases, and 9 bases lay between the germline ends.

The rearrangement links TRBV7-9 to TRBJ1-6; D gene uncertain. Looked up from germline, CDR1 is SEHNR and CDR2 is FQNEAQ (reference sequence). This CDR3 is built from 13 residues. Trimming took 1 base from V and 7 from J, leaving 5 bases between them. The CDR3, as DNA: TGTGCCAGCAGCTTAGTTTCCAATTCACCCCTCCACTTT. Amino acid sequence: CASSLVSNSPLHF.

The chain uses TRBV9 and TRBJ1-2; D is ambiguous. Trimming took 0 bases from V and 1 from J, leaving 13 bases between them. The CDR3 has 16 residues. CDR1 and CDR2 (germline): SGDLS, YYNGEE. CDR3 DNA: TGTGCCAGCAGCGTAGGTGGAGGGAGTGGTAACTATGGCTACACCTTC. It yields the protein CASSVGGGSGNYGYTF.

In DNA form, the CDR3 reads TGTGCCAGCAGCCCCACGACTAGCGGTGAAGAGACCCAGTACTTC. Its translation: CASSPTTSGEETQYF. The rearrangement joins TRBV7-9 to TRBJ2-5; TRBD2 agrees at 9 bases. The CDR3 contains 15 residues. J lost 3 bases, V lost 5 bases, and 7 bases had no gene match. The V gene's germline CDR1 is SEHNR and CDR2 FQNEAQ (reference sequence). Together with reference TRBV7-9 and TRBJ2-5, the CDR3 gives the full variable domain: DTGVSQNPRHKITKRGQNVTFRCDPISEHNRLYWYRQTLGQGPEFLTYFQNEAQLEKSRLLSDRFSAERPKGSFSTLEIQRTEQGDSAMYLCASSPTTSGEETQYFGPGTRLLVL.

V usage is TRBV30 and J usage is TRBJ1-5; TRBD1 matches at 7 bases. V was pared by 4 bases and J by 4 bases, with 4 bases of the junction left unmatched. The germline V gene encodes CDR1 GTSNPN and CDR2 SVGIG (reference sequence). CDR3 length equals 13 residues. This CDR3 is CAWTEGANQPQHF. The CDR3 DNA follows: TGTGCCTGGACGGAGGGGGCGAATCAGCCCCAGCATTTT.

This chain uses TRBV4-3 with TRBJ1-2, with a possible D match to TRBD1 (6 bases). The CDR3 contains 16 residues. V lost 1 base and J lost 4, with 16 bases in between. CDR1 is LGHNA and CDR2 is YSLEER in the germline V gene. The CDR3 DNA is TGCGCCAGCAGCCAAGGGGGAGGGGGGAGTCTCTATGGCTACACCTTC. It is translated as CASSQGGGGSLYGYTF.

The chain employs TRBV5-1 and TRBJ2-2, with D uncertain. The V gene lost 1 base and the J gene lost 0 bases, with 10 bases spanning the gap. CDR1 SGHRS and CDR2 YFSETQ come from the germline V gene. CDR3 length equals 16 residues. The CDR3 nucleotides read TGCGCCAGCAGCTTGTCGCTGACAACGAACACCGGGGAGCTGTTTTTT. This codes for CASSLSLTTNTGELFF.

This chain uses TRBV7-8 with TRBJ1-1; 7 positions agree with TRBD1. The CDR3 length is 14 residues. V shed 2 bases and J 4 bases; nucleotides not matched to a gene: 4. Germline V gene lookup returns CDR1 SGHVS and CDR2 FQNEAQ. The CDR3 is CASSLRDSRTEAFF. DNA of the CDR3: TGTGCCAGCAGCTTAAGGGACAGTCGCACTGAAGCTTTCTTT.